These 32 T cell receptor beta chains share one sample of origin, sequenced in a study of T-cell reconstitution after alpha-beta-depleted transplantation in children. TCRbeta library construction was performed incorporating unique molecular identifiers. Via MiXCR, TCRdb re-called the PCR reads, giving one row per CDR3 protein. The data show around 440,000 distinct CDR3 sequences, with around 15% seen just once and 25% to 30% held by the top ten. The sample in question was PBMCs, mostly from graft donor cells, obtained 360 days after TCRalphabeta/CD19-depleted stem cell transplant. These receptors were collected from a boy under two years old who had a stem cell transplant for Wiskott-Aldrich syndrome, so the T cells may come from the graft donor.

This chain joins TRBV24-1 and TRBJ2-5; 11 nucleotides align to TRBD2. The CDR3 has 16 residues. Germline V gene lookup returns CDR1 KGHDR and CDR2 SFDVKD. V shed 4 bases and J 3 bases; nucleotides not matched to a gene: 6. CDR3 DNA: TGTGCCACCAGTGAGCCGGGACTAGCGGCTGAAGAGACCCAGTACTTC. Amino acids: CATSEPGLAAEETQYF.

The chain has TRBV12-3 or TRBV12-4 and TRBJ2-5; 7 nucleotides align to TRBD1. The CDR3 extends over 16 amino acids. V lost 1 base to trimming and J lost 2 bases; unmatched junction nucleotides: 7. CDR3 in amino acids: CASSLGDRVPQETQYF. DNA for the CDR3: TGTGCCAGCAGTTTAGGCGACAGGGTCCCGCAAGAGACCCAGTACTTC.

CDR3: CASSPAWYPPLRDTGELFF. DNA of the CDR3: TGCGCCAGCAGCCCGGCATGGTACCCACCTTTGAGGGACACCGGGGAGCTGTTTTTT. The genes are TRBV4-3 and TRBJ2-2; perhaps TRBD2 as D (5 bases). CDR3 length: 19 residues. Germline values: CDR1 LGHNA, CDR2 YSLEER. V lost 4 bases and J lost 3, with 24 bases in between.

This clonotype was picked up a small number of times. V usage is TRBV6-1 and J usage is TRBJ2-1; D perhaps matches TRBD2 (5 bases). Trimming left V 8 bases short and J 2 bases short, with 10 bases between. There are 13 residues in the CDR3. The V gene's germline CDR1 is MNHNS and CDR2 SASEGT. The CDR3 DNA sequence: TGTGCCAGCCGAAAGAGGGCCTACAATGAGCAGTTCTTC. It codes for CASRKRAYNEQFF.

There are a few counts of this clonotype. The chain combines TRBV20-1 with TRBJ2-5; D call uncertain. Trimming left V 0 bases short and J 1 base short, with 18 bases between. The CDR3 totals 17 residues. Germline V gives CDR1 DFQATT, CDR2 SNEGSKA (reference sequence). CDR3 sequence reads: CSARDPSGGKLQETQYF. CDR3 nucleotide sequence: TGCAGTGCTAGAGATCCGTCGGGTGGTAAACTCCAAGAGACCCAGTACTTC.

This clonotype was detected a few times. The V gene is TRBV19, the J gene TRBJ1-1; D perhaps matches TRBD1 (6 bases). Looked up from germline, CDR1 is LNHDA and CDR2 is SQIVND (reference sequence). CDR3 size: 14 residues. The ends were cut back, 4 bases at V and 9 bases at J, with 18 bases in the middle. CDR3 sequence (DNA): TGTGCCAGTAGTAGTTCGGTGAGGGGGTTGAAAGCTTTCTTT. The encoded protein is CASSSSVRGLKAFF.

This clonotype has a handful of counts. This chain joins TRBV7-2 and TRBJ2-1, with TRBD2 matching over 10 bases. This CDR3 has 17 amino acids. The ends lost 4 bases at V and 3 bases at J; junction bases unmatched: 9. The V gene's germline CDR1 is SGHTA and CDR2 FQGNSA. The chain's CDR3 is CASSSYHLAGDYNEQFF. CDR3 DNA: TGTGCCAGCAGCTCCTACCATCTAGCGGGAGACTACAATGAGCAGTTCTTC.

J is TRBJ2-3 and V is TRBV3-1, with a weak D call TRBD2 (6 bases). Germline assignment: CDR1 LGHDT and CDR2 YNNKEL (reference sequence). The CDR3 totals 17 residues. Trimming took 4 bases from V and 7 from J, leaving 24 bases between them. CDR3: CASSPRDLRRRQYTQYF. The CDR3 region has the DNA TGTGCCAGCAGCCCTCGGGACTTGAGACGGCGACAGTATACGCAGTATTTT.

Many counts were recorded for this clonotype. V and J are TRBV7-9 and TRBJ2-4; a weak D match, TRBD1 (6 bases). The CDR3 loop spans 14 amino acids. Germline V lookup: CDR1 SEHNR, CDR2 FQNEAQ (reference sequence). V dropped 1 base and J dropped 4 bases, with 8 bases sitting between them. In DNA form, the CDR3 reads TGTGCCAGCAGCTTAGGGACAGTGAAAAACATTCAGTACTTC. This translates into CASSLGTVKNIQYF.

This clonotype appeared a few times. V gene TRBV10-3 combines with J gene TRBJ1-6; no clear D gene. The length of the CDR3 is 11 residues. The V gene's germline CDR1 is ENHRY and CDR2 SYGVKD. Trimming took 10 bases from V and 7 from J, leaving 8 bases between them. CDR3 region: CATAQNSPLHF. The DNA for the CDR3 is TGTGCCACAGCACAGAATTCACCCCTCCACTTT.

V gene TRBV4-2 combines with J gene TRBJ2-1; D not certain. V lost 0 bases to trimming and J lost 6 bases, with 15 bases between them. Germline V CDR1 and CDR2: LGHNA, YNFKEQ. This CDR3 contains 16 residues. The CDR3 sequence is CASSQDRRRAGNEQFF. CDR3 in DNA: TGTGCCAGCAGCCAAGATAGGCGAAGGGCTGGCAATGAGCAGTTCTTC.

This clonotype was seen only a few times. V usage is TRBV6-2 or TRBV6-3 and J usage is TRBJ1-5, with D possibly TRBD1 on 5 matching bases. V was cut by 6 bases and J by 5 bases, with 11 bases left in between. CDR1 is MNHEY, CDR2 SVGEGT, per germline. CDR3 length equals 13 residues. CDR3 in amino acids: CASRIDSYQPQHF. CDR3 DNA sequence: TGTGCCAGCAGGATAGACAGCTATCAGCCCCAGCATTTT.

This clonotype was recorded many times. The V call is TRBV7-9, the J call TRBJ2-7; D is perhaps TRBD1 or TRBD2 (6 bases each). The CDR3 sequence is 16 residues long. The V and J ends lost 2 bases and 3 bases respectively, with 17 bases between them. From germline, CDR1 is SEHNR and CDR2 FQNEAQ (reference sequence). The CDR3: CASSLPQRGADYEQYF. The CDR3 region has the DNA TGTGCCAGCAGCTTACCCCAAAGGGGGGCAGACTACGAGCAGTACTTC.

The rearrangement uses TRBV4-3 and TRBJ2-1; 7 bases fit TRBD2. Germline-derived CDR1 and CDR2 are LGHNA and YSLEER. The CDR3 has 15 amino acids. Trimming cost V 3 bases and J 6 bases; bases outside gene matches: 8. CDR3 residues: CASSHRDYLPNEQFF. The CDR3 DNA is TGCGCCAGCAGCCACCGGGACTACCTCCCCAATGAGCAGTTCTTC.

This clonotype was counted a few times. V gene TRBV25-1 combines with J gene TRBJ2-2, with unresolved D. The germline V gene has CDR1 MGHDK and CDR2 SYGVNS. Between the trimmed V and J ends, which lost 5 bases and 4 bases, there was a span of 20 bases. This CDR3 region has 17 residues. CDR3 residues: CASSPSRVSRGTGELFF. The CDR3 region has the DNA TGTGCCAGCAGTCCGTCGAGAGTCAGCAGAGGCACCGGGGAGCTGTTTTTT.

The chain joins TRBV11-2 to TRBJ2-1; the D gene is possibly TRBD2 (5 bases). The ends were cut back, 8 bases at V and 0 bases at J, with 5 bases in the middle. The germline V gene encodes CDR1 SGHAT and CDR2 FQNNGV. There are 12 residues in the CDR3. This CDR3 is CASEGSYNEQFF. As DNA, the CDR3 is TGTGCCAGCGAGGGCTCCTACAATGAGCAGTTCTTC.

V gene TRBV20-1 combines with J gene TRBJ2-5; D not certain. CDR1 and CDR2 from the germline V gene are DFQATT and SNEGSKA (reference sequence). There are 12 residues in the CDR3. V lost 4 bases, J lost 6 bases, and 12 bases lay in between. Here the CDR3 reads CSATKSWQTQYF. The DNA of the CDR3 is TGCAGTGCTACCAAGAGTTGGCAGACCCAGTACTTC.

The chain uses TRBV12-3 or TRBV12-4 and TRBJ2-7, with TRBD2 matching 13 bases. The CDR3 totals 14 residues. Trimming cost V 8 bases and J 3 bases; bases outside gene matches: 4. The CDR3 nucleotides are TGTGCCAGCCGTACTAGCGGGGGGGGCTACGAGCAGTACTTC. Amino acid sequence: CASRTSGGGYEQYF.

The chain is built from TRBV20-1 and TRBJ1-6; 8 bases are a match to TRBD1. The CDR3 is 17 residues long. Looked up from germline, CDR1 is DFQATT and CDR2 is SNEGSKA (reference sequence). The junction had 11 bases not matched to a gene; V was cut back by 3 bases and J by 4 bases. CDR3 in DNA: TGCAGTGCTAGGAGTGGACAGGGTAAAATTTATAATTCACCCCTCCACTTT. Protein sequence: CSARSGQGKIYNSPLHF.

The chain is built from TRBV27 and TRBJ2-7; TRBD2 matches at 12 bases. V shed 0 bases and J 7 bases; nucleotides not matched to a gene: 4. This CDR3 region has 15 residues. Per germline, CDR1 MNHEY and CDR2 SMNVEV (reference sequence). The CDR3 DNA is TGTGCCAGCAGTTTATCGACTAGCGGGGGTAAGGAGCAGTACTTC. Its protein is CASSLSTSGGKEQYF.

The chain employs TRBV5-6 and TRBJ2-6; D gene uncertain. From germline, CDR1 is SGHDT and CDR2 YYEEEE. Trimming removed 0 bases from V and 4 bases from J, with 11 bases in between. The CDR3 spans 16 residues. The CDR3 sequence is CASSLGVGTGANVLTF. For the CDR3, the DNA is TGTGCCAGCAGCTTGGGGGTAGGCACCGGGGCCAACGTCCTGACTTTC.

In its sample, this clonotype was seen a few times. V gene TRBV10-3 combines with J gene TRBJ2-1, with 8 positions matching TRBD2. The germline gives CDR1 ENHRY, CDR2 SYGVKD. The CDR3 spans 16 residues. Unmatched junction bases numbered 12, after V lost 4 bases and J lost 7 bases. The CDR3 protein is CAISGNQAGVGNEQFF. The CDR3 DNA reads TGTGCCATCAGTGGAAATCAAGCGGGAGTTGGGAATGAGCAGTTCTTC.

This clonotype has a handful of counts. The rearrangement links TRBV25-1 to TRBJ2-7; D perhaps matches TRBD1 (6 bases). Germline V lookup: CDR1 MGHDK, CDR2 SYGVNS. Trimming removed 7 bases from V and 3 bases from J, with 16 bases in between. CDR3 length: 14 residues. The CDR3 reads CASKDTGNGYEQYF. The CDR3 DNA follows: TGTGCCAGCAAGGATACAGGGAACGGCTACGAGCAGTACTTC.

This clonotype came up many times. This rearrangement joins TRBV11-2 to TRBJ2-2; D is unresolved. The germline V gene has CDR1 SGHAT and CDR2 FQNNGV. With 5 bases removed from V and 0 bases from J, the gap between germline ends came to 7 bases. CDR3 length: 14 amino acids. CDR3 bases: TGTGCCAGCAGCCATAAACCGAACACCGGGGAGCTGTTTTTT. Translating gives CASSHKPNTGELFF.

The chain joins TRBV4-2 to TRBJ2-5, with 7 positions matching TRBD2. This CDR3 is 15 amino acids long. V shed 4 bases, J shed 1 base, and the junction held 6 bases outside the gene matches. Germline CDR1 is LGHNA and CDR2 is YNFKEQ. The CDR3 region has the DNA TGTGCCAGCAGCCCATTTGGGGGGGTCCAAGAGACCCAGTACTTC. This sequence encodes CASSPFGGVQETQYF.

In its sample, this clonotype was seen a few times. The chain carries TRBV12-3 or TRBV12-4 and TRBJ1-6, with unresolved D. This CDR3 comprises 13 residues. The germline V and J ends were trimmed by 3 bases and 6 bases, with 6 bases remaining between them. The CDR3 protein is CASSFYTNSPLHF. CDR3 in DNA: TGTGCCAGCAGTTTCTACACTAATTCACCCCTCCACTTT.

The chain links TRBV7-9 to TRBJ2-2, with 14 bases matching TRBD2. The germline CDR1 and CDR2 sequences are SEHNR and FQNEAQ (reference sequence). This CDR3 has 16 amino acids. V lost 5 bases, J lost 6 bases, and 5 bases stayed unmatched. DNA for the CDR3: TGTGCCAGCAGCCTTTTGGGACTAGCGGGAGCCGGGGAGCTGTTTTTT. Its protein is CASSLLGLAGAGELFF.

The CDR3 DNA reads TGCAGTGCTAGGGGGACTAGCGGGAGAAGTGAGCAGTTCTTC. Protein: CSARGTSGRSEQFF. The J gene is TRBJ2-1, the V gene TRBV20-1, with TRBD2 matching over 14 bases. V was clipped by 3 bases and J by 9 bases; unmatched bases: 4. Germline V lookup: CDR1 DFQATT, CDR2 SNEGSKA (reference sequence). The CDR3 runs to 14 residues.

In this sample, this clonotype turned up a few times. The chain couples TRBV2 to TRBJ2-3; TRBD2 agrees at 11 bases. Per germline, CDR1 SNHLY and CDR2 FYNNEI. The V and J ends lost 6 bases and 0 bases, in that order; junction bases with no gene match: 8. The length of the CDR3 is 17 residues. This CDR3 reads CASSQPRLAGSTDTQYF. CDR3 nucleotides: TGTGCCAGCAGCCAACCCCGACTAGCGGGGAGCACAGATACGCAGTATTTT. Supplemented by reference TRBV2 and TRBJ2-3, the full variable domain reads EPEVTQTPSHQVTQMGQEVILRCVPISNHLYFYWYRQILGQKVEFLVSFYNNEISEKSEIFDDQFSVERPDGSNFTLKIRSTKLEDSAMYFCASSQPRLAGSTDTQYFGPGTRLTVL.

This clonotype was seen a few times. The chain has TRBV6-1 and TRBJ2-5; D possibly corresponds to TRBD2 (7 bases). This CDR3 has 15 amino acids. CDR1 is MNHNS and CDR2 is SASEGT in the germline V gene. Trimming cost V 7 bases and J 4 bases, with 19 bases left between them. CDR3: CASKPRGAKGETQYF. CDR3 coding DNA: TGTGCCAGCAAACCCCGGGGGGCGAAGGGAGAGACCCAGTACTTC.

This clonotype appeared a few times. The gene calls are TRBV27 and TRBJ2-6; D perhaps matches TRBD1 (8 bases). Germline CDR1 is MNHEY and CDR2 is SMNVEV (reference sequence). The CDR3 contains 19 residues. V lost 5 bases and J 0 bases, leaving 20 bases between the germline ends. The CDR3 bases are TGTGCCAGCAGTCCCCGGACAGGGAGGGAGCTCTCTGGGGCCAACGTCCTGACTTTC. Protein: CASSPRTGRELSGANVLTF.

CDR3 residues: CASPLLINTGELFF. The CDR3 DNA reads TGTGCCAGCCCCCTCCTGATCAACACCGGGGAGCTGTTTTTT. The chain employs TRBV9 and TRBJ2-2; D not certain. Trimming removed 7 bases from V and 2 bases from J, with 12 bases in between. The CDR3 consists of 14 residues. Germline-derived CDR1 and CDR2 are SGDLS and YYNGEE.